Listed below are T cell receptor beta chains from one sample, sequenced in a study of CD8 T cells in Susac syndrome. In TCRdb, the immunoSEQ multiplex PCR reads were re-called with MiXCR into one record per CDR3 protein. The sample holds about 190,000 distinct CDR3 sequences, over 85% seen once. Sequenced input: CD4+ T cells from PBMCs. These receptors came from a human donor in good health. The CDR3 runs from the conserved cysteine through the conserved F or W.

V	CDR3
TRBV29-1	CSVERDRPSRDTQYF
TRBV29-1	CSVVENNQPQHF
TRBV3-1	CASGIDLYNEQFF
TRBV20-1	CSARALAGMPNNEQFF
TRBV2	CATLEGSYNEQFF
TRBV7-9	CASSLGTGKYEQFF
TRBV20-1	CSASQAPVDEQFF
TRBV28	CASSRRQGRGELFF
TRBV24-1	CATSGRGSGDTQYF
TRBV11-3	CASSARNRDNEQFF
TRBV20-1	CSALSGTSGGPAYNEQFF
TRBV2	CASSEDRDEKLFF
TRBV3-1	CASSQGHWETQYF
TRBV6-1	CASSNGLAGGDYGYNEQFF
TRBV15	CATSRDLSSSIHEQFF
TRBV18	CASSPVDSSLGGYTF
TRBV29-1	CSVGRGTEAFF
TRBV20-1	CSARLGQGALYEQYF
TRBV28	CASIRTGAYNEQFF
TRBV12-3/TRBV12-4	CASSARTGLEANEQFF
TRBV7-9	CASSLDGEQFF
TRBV14	CASSRDRGSPLHF
TRBV25-1	CASSPWGRSTEAFF
TRBV5-6	CASSLQGDQPQHF
TRBV29-1	CSVDRVQETQYF
TRBV15	CATSPRSGGEQFF